This TCR beta chain stems from a study of cytomegalovirus exposure and HLA in healthy donors. Study in general: An earlier analysis found under 130 million unique TCR beta sequences from approximately 170 million T cells. Study-level findings and limits: A later analysis showed HLA-associated TCR beta chains outstripping equally common others in clonal expansion. The authors reported that TCR beta sequences could predict HLA-A and HLA-B alleles. These predictions were accurate for most subjects in the first cohort.

Primers: 60 Vbeta forward and 13 Jbeta reverse. The repertoire was sequenced with immunoSEQ multiplex PCR; TCRdb's copy has only in-frame clones and lacks some. The sample contains 150,000 to 200,000 clones, just over 75% of which appear only once. Notes on this clone: Antigen: not known.

The CDR3 sequence is 18 residues long. Trimming cost V 0 bases and J 3 bases; bases outside gene matches: 5. Germline CDR1 and CDR2: LGHNA and YNFKEQ. The genes are TRBV4-2 and TRBJ2-1, with TRBD2 matching over 13 bases. The sequence came from a woman between 40 and 55 years old in good health and CMV-seronegative. The sequencing sample was made of PBMCs. The CDR3 reads CASSQEDRTSGSYNEQFF. The CDR3 DNA follows: TGTGCCAGCAGCCAAGAGGATCGGACTAGCGGGAGCTACAATGAGCAGTTCTTC.